The subject of this entry is one T cell receptor beta chain. The target antigen is unknown. This specimen belongs to a study of beta chain features in type 1 diabetes. General observations from the study: In every one of the four CD4+ subsets, TCRB CDR3s were moderately but significantly shorter in Type 1 diabetes patients.

The V segment lost 7 bases and the J segment 1 base; nucleotides outside the gene matches: 2. The CDR3 is 13 residues long. Germline assignment: CDR1 ENHRY and CDR2 SYGVKD. Isolated RNA was reverse transcribed in full, so expressed TCRB transcripts were sequenced. Here immunoSEQ multiplex PCR was the method, and the copy in TCRdb shows in-frame clones only, minus some. This sample has 500,000 to 800,000 clones, with around an eighth found just once. The rearrangement joins TRBV10-3 to TRBJ2-3; 7 bases map to TRBD1. The sequence was collected from a man between 25 and 39 years old with type 1 diabetes. The sequenced material came from naive CD4+ T cells from blood. CDR3 nucleotides: TGTGCCATCACGCAGGGGGGCACAGATACGCAGTATTTT. Protein: CAITQGGTDTQYF.